These T cell receptor beta chains were read from a single sample in a study of cytomegalovirus exposure and HLA in healthy donors. Assay used: immunoSEQ multiplex PCR; TCRdb lists only in-frame clones, some missing. The sample holds 100,000 to 130,000 clones; around 95% are singletons and the top ten take roughly 0.7%. The material sequenced was PBMCs. Receptor source: a woman in her late teens or twenties in good health and CMV-seronegative. The CDR3 runs from the conserved cysteine through the conserved F or W. The D gene is left open where the match is weak. Where a row states a size, it is once, few, many or the class of an expanded clone; other rows omit it.

D	size	J	V	CDR3	DNA
TRBD1	.	TRBJ1-2	TRBV28	CASSQWDSPKGNYGYTF	TGTGCCAGCAGTCAATGGGACAGCCCTAAAGGGAACTATGGCTACACCTTC
TRBD1	.	TRBJ2-3	TRBV11-3	CASSQTGTGIADTQYF	TGTGCCAGCAGCCAAACCGGGACAGGGATTGCAGATACGCAGTATTTT
.	.	TRBJ2-7	TRBV6-5	CASSYSQDGSYEQYF	TGTGCCAGCAGTTACTCCCAGGACGGGAGTTACGAGCAGTACTTC
.	.	TRBJ1-1	TRBV9	CASSVTGRGETEAFF	TGTGCCAGCAGCGTAACCGGGAGGGGGGAGACTGAAGCTTTCTTT
TRBD1	once	TRBJ2-6	TRBV4-1	CASSGQGQGVGGANVLTF	TGCGCCAGCAGCGGACAGGGACAGGGGGTAGGTGGGGCCAACGTCCTGACTTTC
.	many	TRBJ1-4	TRBV4-2	CASSQLGEKLFF	TGTGCCAGCAGCCAACTTGGGGAGAAACTGTTTTTT
.	.	TRBJ1-1	TRBV6-6	CASSYSTEAFF	TGTGCCAGCAGTTACTCGACAGAAGCTTTCTTT
.	.	TRBJ1-1	TRBV6-1	CASREKQGNTEAFF	TGTGCCAGCAGAGAAAAACAGGGCAACACTGAAGCTTTCTTT
.	.	TRBJ2-5	TRBV28	CASSRGSETQYF	TGTGCCAGTTCTAGGGGTTCAGAGACCCAGTACTTC
.	.	TRBJ2-5	TRBV7-7	CASSLGPGQETQYF	TGTGCTAGCAGCTTAGGTCCAGGGCAAGAGACCCAGTACTTC
.	.	TRBJ1-1	TRBV28	CASSLEVGTEAFF	TGTGCCAGCAGTTTGGAGGTGGGCACTGAAGCTTTCTTT
.	.	TRBJ2-1	TRBV6-1	CASSDRGSSDEQFF	TGTGCCAGCAGTGACCGGGGGTCGTCCGATGAGCAGTTCTTC
TRBD2	.	TRBJ2-3	TRBV5-1	CASSLGYGAGGRTDTQYF	TGCGCCAGCAGCTTGGGGTATGGAGCGGGGGGCCGCACAGATACGCAGTATTTT
TRBD1	.	TRBJ1-6	TRBV19	CASSSLGQGNNSPLHF	TGTGCCAGTAGTAGCCTCGGACAGGGAAATAATTCACCCCTCCACTTT
.	.	TRBJ2-1	TRBV7-9	CASSFPLGNDNEQFF	TGTGCCAGCAGCTTCCCTCTGGGCAACGACAATGAGCAGTTCTTC
.	once	TRBJ1-3	TRBV7-2	CASSLTGTSTSGNTIYF	TGTGCCAGCAGCCTTACAGGGACGAGCACCTCTGGAAACACCATATATTTT
TRBD2	.	TRBJ2-3	TRBV4-2	CASSQGVAGGLADTQYF	TGTGCCAGCAGCCAAGGAGTCGCGGGGGGGCTTGCAGATACGCAGTATTTT
.	.	TRBJ2-1	TRBV5-1	CASSLVAGVKSYNEQFF	TGCGCCAGCAGCTTGGTAGCCGGGGTTAAATCCTACAATGAGCAGTTCTTC
.	once	TRBJ2-3	TRBV18	CASSFQAASSLTDTQYF	TGTGCCAGCTCCTTTCAGGCTGCCTCGTCCCTCACAGATACGCAGTATTTT
TRBD1	.	TRBJ2-7	TRBV28	CASMGPPGTGVYEQYF	TGTGCCAGCATGGGGCCCCCCGGGACAGGGGTCTACGAGCAGTACTTC
TRBD1	.	TRBJ2-7	TRBV28	CASSLSDPFRGTGYSYEQYF	TGTGCCAGCAGTTTATCGGACCCCTTTCGTGGGACAGGGTATTCCTACGAGCAGTACTTC
TRBD1	.	TRBJ1-1	TRBV6-6	CASSHRGLLEAFF	TGTGCCAGCAGTCACAGGGGTTTGCTTGAAGCTTTCTTT
TRBD1	.	TRBJ2-6	TRBV7-7	CASSPRTGGSGANVLTF	TGTGCCAGCAGCCCAAGGACAGGGGGCTCAGGGGCCAACGTCCTGACTTTC
TRBD2	.	TRBJ2-5	TRBV7-2	CASSSRRTSGFQETQYF	TGTGCCAGCAGCTCTCGCCGGACTAGCGGGTTTCAAGAGACCCAGTACTTC
.	.	TRBJ1-1	TRBV28	CASSLGNPTEAFF	TGTGCCAGCAGTTTGGGCAACCCCACTGAAGCTTTCTTT
TRBD2	.	TRBJ2-1	TRBV27	CASSLSASGGPSYNEQFF	TGTGCCAGCAGTTTATCGGCTAGCGGGGGGCCTTCCTACAATGAGCAGTTCTTC
TRBD1	once	TRBJ2-7	TRBV10-3	CAIRADRGYSYEQYF	TGTGCCATCAGGGCTGACAGGGGCTACTCCTACGAGCAGTACTTC
TRBD1	.	TRBJ1-1	TRBV5-6	CASSLRQGVHTEAFF	TGTGCCAGCAGCTTACGACAGGGCGTACACACTGAAGCTTTCTTT
.	.	TRBJ2-7	TRBV2	CASRSRAGYEQYF	TGTGCCAGCAGATCCAGGGCCGGCTACGAGCAGTACTTC
TRBD2	.	TRBJ2-5	TRBV9	CASSGGQAWTQYF	TGTGCCAGTAGCGGGGGCCAAGCGTGGACCCAGTACTTC
.	.	TRBJ1-6	TRBV2	CASSTIGNYNSPLHF	TGTGCCAGCAGTACTATTGGAAACTATAATTCACCCCTCCACTTT